A selection of T cell receptor beta chains follows, all from one sample in a study of blood T cells in healthy people across ages. TCRdb reprocessed the 5' RACE reads with MiXCR, giving one entry per CDR3 protein. The table records about 1.5 million distinct CDR3 sequences, around 40% of them present only once. Material: blood. The receptors stem from a woman aged 18-29 years in good health. The CDR3 runs from the conserved cysteine through the conserved F or W. The order of the fields is J gene, V gene, CDR3 protein.

TRBJ2-1 | TRBV6-2/TRBV6-3 | CASSYYREDNEQFF
TRBJ2-6 | TRBV6-1 | CASRTRIPGQGLSGANVLTF
TRBJ2-7 | TRBV12-3/TRBV12-4 | CASSSTGESQRSYEQYF
TRBJ1-5 | TRBV6-2/TRBV6-3 | CASSYEIRQFNQPQHF
TRBJ1-1 | TRBV4-3 | CASSQGHLNTEAFF
TRBJ1-2 | TRBV25-1 | CASSEWGDYGYTF
TRBJ1-1 | TRBV20-1 | CSASHRNTEAFF
TRBJ2-4 | TRBV12-3/TRBV12-4 | CASSPTGGFFGAKNIQYF
TRBJ2-5 | TRBV27 | CASSLSIGLGLETQYF
TRBJ1-2 | TRBV5-1 | CANSLDRDGYTF
TRBJ2-5 | TRBV4-2 | CASSAPTSGISETQYF
TRBJ1-4 | TRBV20-1 | CSAPRGEKLFF
TRBJ2-3 | TRBV7-2 | CACSNPLAGGTDTQYF
TRBJ2-5 | TRBV12-3/TRBV12-4 | CASSHRHQETQYF
TRBJ2-1 | TRBV24-1 | CATSIMGDSNEQFF
TRBJ1-5 | TRBV12-3/TRBV12-4 | CASSLDRGHNQPQHF
TRBJ2-1 | TRBV20-1 | CSAQDRGKILYNEQFF
TRBJ1-4 | TRBV6-2/TRBV6-3 | CASRNPGDGTEKLFF
TRBJ2-1 | TRBV28 | CASSFPTGGTFF
TRBJ1-2 | TRBV6-6 | CASSCPECYGYTF
TRBJ2-1 | TRBV5-4 | CASSPPGSPTNEQFF
. | TRBV11-2 | CASSTPRTSVLRVEQYF
TRBJ2-1 | TRBV5-1 | CASSFWDREYNEQFF
TRBJ2-5 | TRBV4-1 | CASSQAQTKETQYF
TRBJ2-1 | TRBV20-1 | CSAPPNRGGYNEQFF
TRBJ2-1 | TRBV20-1 | CSARTRGPSIIEQFF
TRBJ2-3 | TRBV4-3 | CASSQYLAGGRATQYF
TRBJ2-1 | TRBV11-2 | CASSLFPSADEQFF
TRBJ1-1 | TRBV7-9 | CASSLGRSEAFF
TRBJ2-1 | TRBV4-2 | CASSQVPLAPSSYNEQFF
TRBJ2-1 | TRBV11-2 | CASSKNYNEQFF
TRBJ2-2 | TRBV5-4 | CASGTAPNTGELFF
TRBJ1-2 | TRBV12-3/TRBV12-4 | CASSRGRTGDYGYTF
TRBJ2-1 | TRBV30 | CAWSVLAGADEQFF
TRBJ1-5 | TRBV6-6 | CASSYGRDGNQPQHF
TRBJ1-1 | TRBV20-1 | CSASVGGASDTEAFF
TRBJ1-6 | TRBV7-2 | CASSLSGPNSPLHF
TRBJ2-1 | TRBV4-3 | CASSQDGTSFYNEQFF
TRBJ2-5 | TRBV12-3/TRBV12-4 | CASRAPGRHVLETQYF
TRBJ2-3 | TRBV18 | CASSQREEADTQYF